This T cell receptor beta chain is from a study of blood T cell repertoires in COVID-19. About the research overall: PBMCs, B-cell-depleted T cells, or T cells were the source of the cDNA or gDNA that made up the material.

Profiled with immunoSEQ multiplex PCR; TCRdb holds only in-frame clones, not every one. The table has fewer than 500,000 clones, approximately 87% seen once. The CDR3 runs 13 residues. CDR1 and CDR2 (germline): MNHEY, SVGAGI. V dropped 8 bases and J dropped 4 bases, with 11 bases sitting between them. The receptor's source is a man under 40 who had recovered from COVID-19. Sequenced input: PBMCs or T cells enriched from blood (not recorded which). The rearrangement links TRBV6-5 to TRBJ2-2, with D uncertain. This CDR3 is CASRVVATGELFF. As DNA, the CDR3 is TGTGCCAGCCGGGTAGTTGCCACCGGGGAGCTGTTTTTT.